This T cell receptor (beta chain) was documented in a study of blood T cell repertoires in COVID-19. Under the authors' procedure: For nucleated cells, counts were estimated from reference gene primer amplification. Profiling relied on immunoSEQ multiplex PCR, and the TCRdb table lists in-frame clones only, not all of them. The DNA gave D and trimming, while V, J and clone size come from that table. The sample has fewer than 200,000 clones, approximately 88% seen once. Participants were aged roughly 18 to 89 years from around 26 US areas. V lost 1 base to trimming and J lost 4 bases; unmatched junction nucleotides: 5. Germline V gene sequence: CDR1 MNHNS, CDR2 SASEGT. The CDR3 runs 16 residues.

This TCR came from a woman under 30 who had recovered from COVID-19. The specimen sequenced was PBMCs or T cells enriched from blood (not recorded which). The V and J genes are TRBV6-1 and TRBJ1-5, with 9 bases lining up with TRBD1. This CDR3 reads CASSEGAGQGNQPQHF. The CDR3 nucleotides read TGTGCCAGCAGTGAAGGGGCGGGACAGGGTAATCAGCCCCAGCATTTT.